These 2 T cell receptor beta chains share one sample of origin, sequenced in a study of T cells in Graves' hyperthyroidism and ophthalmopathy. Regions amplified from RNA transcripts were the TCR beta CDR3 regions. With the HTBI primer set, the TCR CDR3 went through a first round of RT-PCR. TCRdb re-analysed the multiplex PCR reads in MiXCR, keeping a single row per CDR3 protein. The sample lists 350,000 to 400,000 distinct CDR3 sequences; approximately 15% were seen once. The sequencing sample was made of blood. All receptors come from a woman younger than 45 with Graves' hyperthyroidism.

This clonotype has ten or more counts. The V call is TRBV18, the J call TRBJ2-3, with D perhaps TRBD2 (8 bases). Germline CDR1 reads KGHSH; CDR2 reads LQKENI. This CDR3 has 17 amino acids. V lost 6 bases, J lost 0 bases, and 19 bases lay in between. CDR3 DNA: TGTGCCAGCTCTTCCAGGGGGGCTAGCGGGAGCACAGATACGCAGTATTTT. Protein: CASSSRGASGSTDTQYF.

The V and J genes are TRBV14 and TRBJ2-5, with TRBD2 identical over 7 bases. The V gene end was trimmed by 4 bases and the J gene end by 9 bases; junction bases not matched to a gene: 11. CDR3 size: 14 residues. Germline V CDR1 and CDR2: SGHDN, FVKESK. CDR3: CASSPRDYRGAQYF. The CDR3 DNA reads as TGTGCCAGCAGCCCAAGGGACTACCGAGGGGCCCAGTACTTC.